This TCR beta chain was captured in a study of shared T cell receptors in the human thymus. TCRdb's table, derived via immunoSEQ multiplex PCR, lists solely in-frame clones and lacks some. Here the sample spans 500,000 to 550,000 clones, about four fifths being singletons. These same data were also listed under a study on human thymus T cells. That paper adds: Healthy Finnish infants undergoing corrective surgery for congenital heart defects were the donors. Thymic resections from corrective heart surgery supplied the tissue. Thymic and blood repertoires showed apparently biased V and J gene usage. Related research described strongly overlapping thymic repertoires in unrelated people.

Sequenced input: thymocytes. The clonotype originates from a boy in the first two years of life with a congenital heart defect.

The CDR3 reads CASSLRGNLRTREQYF. The CDR3 region has the DNA TGTGCCAGCAGTTTACGAGGAAACCTAAGGACTCGCGAGCAGTACTTC. The gene calls are TRBV28 and TRBJ2-7; a possible D gene is TRBD2 (5 bases). The CDR3 is made up of 16 amino acids. The V end lost 2 bases, the J end lost 6 bases, and 20 bases lay between the germline ends. CDR1 is MDHEN and CDR2 is SYDVKM in the germline V gene.